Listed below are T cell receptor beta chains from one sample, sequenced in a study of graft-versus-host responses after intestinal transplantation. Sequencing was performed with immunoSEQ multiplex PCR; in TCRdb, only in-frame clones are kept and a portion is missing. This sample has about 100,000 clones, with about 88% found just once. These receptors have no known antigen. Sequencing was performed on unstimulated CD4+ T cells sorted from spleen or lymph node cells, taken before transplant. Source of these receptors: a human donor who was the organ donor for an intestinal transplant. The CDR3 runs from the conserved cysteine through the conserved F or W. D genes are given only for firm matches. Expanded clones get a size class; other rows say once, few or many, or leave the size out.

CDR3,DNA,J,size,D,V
CASSLGSSGIYEQYF,TGTGCCAGCAGCTTAGGCAGTAGCGGGATATACGAGCAGTACTTC,TRBJ2-7,-,TRBD2,TRBV7-2
CASILRGPEAFF,TGTGCCAGCATCCTGCGGGGCCCTGAAGCTTTCTTT,TRBJ1-1,-,-,TRBV28
CASSYSTGEQYF,TGTGCCAGCAGTTACTCGACGGGCGAGCAGTACTTC,TRBJ2-7,-,-,TRBV6-5
CASSARGPSGNTIYF,TGTGCCAGCAGCGCCAGGGGGCCATCTGGAAACACCATATATTTT,TRBJ1-3,-,TRBD1,TRBV9
CASSQPRTSGASQYF,TGCGCCAGCAGCCAGCCCCGGACTAGCGGGGCGTCGCAGTATTTT,TRBJ2-3,-,TRBD2,TRBV4-1
CASKRHGTGNTIYF,TGTGCCAGCAAACGCCATGGAACCGGAAACACCATATATTTT,TRBJ1-3,-,-,TRBV11-1
CASSLLRGYEQYF,TGTGCCAGCAGCTTACTCAGGGGGTACGAGCAGTACTTC,TRBJ2-7,-,TRBD1,TRBV11-3
CASSAPGRGNYGYTF,TGTGCCAGTAGTGCCCCGGGGAGGGGTAACTATGGCTACACCTTC,TRBJ1-2,-,-,TRBV19
CASSSQGPQPQHF,TGTGCCAGCAGCAGTCAGGGTCCTCAGCCCCAGCATTTT,TRBJ1-5,once,-,TRBV7-8
CASSEEDVGGLEQFF,TGTGCCAGCAGTGAAGAGGACGTAGGCGGTCTTGAGCAGTTCTTC,TRBJ2-1,-,-,TRBV2
CASSQPGQQETQYF,TGCGCCAGCAGCCAACCGGGACAGCAAGAGACCCAGTACTTC,TRBJ2-5,-,TRBD1,TRBV5-1
CASSSQGYITDTQYF,TGTGCCAGCTCGTCTCAAGGGTACATCACAGATACGCAGTATTTT,TRBJ2-3,-,-,TRBV5-6
CASSEGPGRTPLHF,TGTGCCAGCAGTGAAGGTCCGGGTCGGACACCCCTCCACTTT,TRBJ1-6,-,-,TRBV25-1
CASSLGPPGSAGNTIYF,TGTGCCAGCAGCTTAGGTCCTCCAGGCAGTGCTGGAAACACCATATATTTT,TRBJ1-3,-,-,TRBV7-2
CASSDPPDRVLSPLHF,TGTGCCAGCAGTGACCCCCCGGACAGGGTACTCTCACCCCTCCACTTT,TRBJ1-6,-,TRBD1,TRBV6-4
CASSLGTSGGYEQYF,TGTGCCAGCAGCTTAGGGACTAGCGGGGGGTACGAGCAGTACTTC,TRBJ2-7,-,TRBD2,TRBV7-2
CASSDLYGSTDTQYF,TGTGCCAGCAGTGATTTGTACGGGAGCACAGATACGCAGTATTTT,TRBJ2-3,-,-,TRBV6-1
CASSVTGSHQPQHF,TGTGCCAGCAGCGTGACAGGGAGCCATCAGCCCCAGCATTTT,TRBJ1-5,-,TRBD1,TRBV5-5
CASSYRGGTNIQYF,TGTGCCAGCAGTTACAGGGGAGGGACAAACATTCAGTACTTC,TRBJ2-4,-,-,TRBV28
CASSKENRDRPYEQYF,TGTGCCAGCAGCAAAGAGAACCGGGACAGGCCCTACGAGCAGTACTTC,TRBJ2-7,-,-,TRBV21-1
CASSPGEGKPFF,TGTGCCAGCAGTCCCGGGGAGGGTAAACCTTTCTTT,TRBJ1-1,-,-,TRBV6-5
CASSLGQGRSYEQYF,TGTGCCAGCAGCTTGGGTCAGGGACGCTCCTACGAGCAGTACTTC,TRBJ2-7,-,-,TRBV5-8
CASSQGTGPYNEQFF,TGTGCCAGCAGCCAAGGGACAGGGCCTTACAATGAGCAGTTCTTC,TRBJ2-1,-,TRBD1,TRBV13
CASTPTVGDRGTGELFF,TGTGCCAGCACCCCCACGGTGGGGGACAGGGGCACCGGGGAGCTGTTTTTT,TRBJ2-2,-,TRBD1,TRBV25-1
CASSEWASGNTEAFF,TGTGCCAGCAGTGAATGGGCGTCGGGTAACACTGAAGCTTTCTTT,TRBJ1-1,-,-,TRBV6-1
CASSLWHFYEQYF,TGTGCCAGCAGCTTATGGCATTTCTACGAGCAGTACTTC,TRBJ2-7,-,-,TRBV7-9
CATRGPRYEQYF,TGTGCCACCCGGGGGCCCCGATACGAGCAGTACTTC,TRBJ2-7,-,-,TRBV9
CASSLEYRGDGNYGYTF,TGCGCCAGCAGCTTGGAATATAGAGGGGATGGGAACTATGGCTACACCTTC,TRBJ1-2,-,-,TRBV5-1
CASSLALSGGTKETQYF,TGTGCCAGCAGCTTAGCCCTCAGCGGGGGTACTAAGGAGACCCAGTACTTC,TRBJ2-5,-,TRBD2,TRBV7-9
CASSSRLLGGTGELFF,TGTGCCAGCAGCTCGCGACTCCTTGGGGGCACCGGGGAGCTGTTTTTT,TRBJ2-2,-,-,TRBV5-4
CASRTGTGRYEQYF,TGTGCCAGCAGAACCGGGACAGGGAGGTACGAGCAGTACTTC,TRBJ2-7,-,TRBD1,TRBV28
CASSHSSSQQYF,TGTGCCAGCAGCCATTCTTCTAGTCAGCAGTATTTT,TRBJ2-3,-,-,TRBV4-2
CASSYSGSMNTEAFF,TGTGCCAGCAGTTACTCGGGATCAATGAACACTGAAGCTTTCTTT,TRBJ1-1,-,-,TRBV6-5
CASTRYNEQFF,TGTGCCAGCACCAGGTACAATGAGCAGTTCTTC,TRBJ2-1,few,-,TRBV28
CASSPPGQFYGYTF,TGTGCCAGCAGCCCCCCGGGACAGTTCTATGGCTACACCTTC,TRBJ1-2,-,TRBD1,TRBV7-2